This T cell receptor (beta chain) was sequenced during a study of CD8+ T cells in alopecia areata. Extraction and reverse transcription of RNA yielded cDNA as the sequencing template. Repertoires were generated with immunoSEQ multiplex PCR, while TCRdb's copy carries only in-frame clones and drops some. The sample shows under 350,000 clones, roughly 60% of them seen only once. Regarding this clone: No antigen is known for it.

Treatment indicated: oral pan-JAK inhibitor, 5-10 mg twice daily. Per the germline V gene, CDR1 is SGHRS and CDR2 is YFSETQ. V gave up 0 bases and J gave up 2 bases, with 4 bases separating them. This CDR3 region has 13 residues. Study-wide results and caveats: Although TCR sharing was seen in mice, sharing across patients was less clear, possibly for HLA-related reasons. Amid tofacitinib therapy, many expanded lesional clones stayed present in scalp and blood. As there was one nonresponder, how baseline CD8+ expansion relates to response remains uncertain.

The TCR originated in a human donor with alopecia areata. The chain joins TRBV5-1 to TRBJ2-3; D gene unclear. The specimen was CD4+ T cells sorted from blood, collected at week 24, from a patient treated with tofacitinib. The CDR3 protein is CASSLDLTDTQYF. The CDR3 DNA sequence: TGCGCCAGCAGCTTGGACCTCACAGATACGCAGTATTTT.